This T cell receptor (beta chain) was documented in a study of blood T cell repertoires in COVID-19 (dated by TCRdb to 2020 to 2021). For context, the study as a whole: Samples covering the acute and convalescent phases of COVID-19 were provided by collaborators in the United States, Italy and Spain. A freely available public database, intended as a resource for researchers studying the immune response to SARS-CoV-2, is where the repertoires were released. The prospective study material was composed of cDNA or gDNA derived from T cells, B-cell-depleted T cells, or PBMCs. Sample metadata almost always included a de-identified subject ID, COVID-19 status, age in years and sex. The samples were drawn from the first 160 participants of the ongoing ImmuneRACE study and from 1,254 subjects provided by 6 global collaborators. Where available, HLA class I and class II types were taken from metadata supplied by the sample provider and were not determined by assay-based typing. Subjects who had been exposed to COVID-19, were actively infected with it, or had recovered from it provided the deeply sampled blood TCRbeta repertoires that made up the dataset.

Overall study results and their limits: Clinical and demographic metadata were provided uncurated, with the amount varying by source and participant.

Of note for this clone: Its specific antigen is unknown. No clone much larger than this one lies a single base away; base qualities are absent.

Per the germline V gene (reference sequence), LNHDA is the CDR1 and SQIVND is the CDR2. The CDR3 numbers 15 residues from cysteine through phenylalanine. CDR3 DNA only is kept here, 45 bases in frame from base 1. The germline V and J ends show losses of 7 bases and 4 bases respectively, and no gene match explains 11 bases of the junction. Whole blood was collected in K2EDTA tubes by collaborating institutions according to the institutions' own protocols. For TCRbeta analysis, collaborators shipped samples in one of three forms: frozen whole blood, isolated PBMCs, or DNA extracted from either of those sample types. TCRbeta CDR3 regions were amplified from genomic DNA by means of the immunoSEQ Assay, a bias-controlled multiplex PCR. From the authors' description of their analysis: The number of nucleated cells in each sample was estimated from the amplification of reference gene primers within the assay. To quantify the absolute abundance of each unique TCRbeta CDR3 rearrangement, sequence reads were collapsed and filtered. For each sample, productive Simpson clonality was calculated as the square root of Simpson's diversity index across productive rearrangements. As stored in TCRdb, this immuneACCESS dataset retains in-frame rearrangements with V and J assigned. A fraction of the clones does not appear; measured against another copy, unresolved V genes explain less than half of the discrepancy, and the remainder lacks a known reason. V, J and clone size are taken as reported in that table, and D and trimming were inferred from the DNA itself. Here the sample has about 40,000 clones; approximately 90% occur a single time. The ten largest clonotypes hold 15% to 19% of the sample.

The rearrangement combines TRBV19 with TRBJ2-7, with 9 junctional bases fitting TRBD1. The clonotype was recovered from a woman between 25 and 40 years old in a cohort sampled during active COVID-19. The sample taken for sequencing was peripheral blood. The CDR3 protein: CASTTPGTGKYEQYF. The nucleotide sequence reads as follows: TGTGCCAGTACTACCCCCGGGACAGGGAAATACGAGCAGTACTTC.